The next 8 T cell receptor beta chains were all read from a single sample in a study of Graves' ophthalmopathy and Graves' hyperthyroidism. Amplification of TCR beta CDR3 regions used RNA transcripts. Amplification began with first-round RT-PCR using HTBI primers, then second-round multiplex PCR was performed. TCRdb called the multiplex PCR reads again in MiXCR, with one record for every CDR3 protein. The sample yields 500,000 to 700,000 distinct CDR3 sequences, just under 40% seen once. What was sequenced was peripheral blood or thyroid tissue (not recorded which). Receptor source: an adult man with Graves' hyperthyroidism.

This clonotype has a count of ten or more. The chain uses TRBV12-3 or TRBV12-4 and TRBJ2-7; no clear D gene. V dropped 4 bases and J dropped 2 bases, with 12 bases sitting between them. This CDR3 region has 14 residues. CDR3 sequence (DNA): TGTGCCAGCAGTTCATCCGGGCCGGCCTACGAGCAGTACTTC. Its translation is CASSSSGPAYEQYF.

Notes on this clonotype: Given a much more abundant clone one base away, this may be a read error. The chain joins TRBV7-9 to TRBJ2-7; a weak D match, TRBD1 (6 bases). V was shortened by 8 bases and J by 3 bases, with 23 bases between the two germline ends. From germline, CDR1 is SEHNR and CDR2 FQNEAQ (reference sequence). This CDR3 is 16 amino acids long. The CDR3 reads CASGRDGQLNYYEQYF. CDR3 bases: TGTGCCAGCGGCCGCGACGGACAGCTTAACTACTACGAGCAGTACTTC.

This clonotype has ten or more counts. This chain links TRBV29-1 with TRBJ2-7; no firm D call. The CDR3 is 12 amino acids. Germline CDR1 SQVTM, CDR2 ANQGSEA. The V gene lost 4 bases and the J gene lost 3 bases, with 10 bases spanning the gap. The CDR3 region has the DNA TGCAGCGTTGGAAGGAGTCACTACGAGCAGTACTTC. It encodes CSVGRSHYEQYF.

The chain joins TRBV19 to TRBJ1-1; no definite D call. Trimming left V 5 bases short and J 14 bases short, with 18 bases between. Germline loops: CDR1 LNHDA, CDR2 SQIVND (reference sequence). The CDR3 length is 12 residues. The CDR3 spells CASSQLAQKQFF. DNA of the CDR3: TGTGCCAGTAGTCAACTAGCGCAGAAGCAGTTCTTT.

This clonotype came up a few times. This sequence joins TRBV19 and TRBJ1-2, with a weak D call TRBD1 (6 bases). Trimming left V 5 bases short and J 5 bases short, with 24 bases between. Germline V gives CDR1 LNHDA, CDR2 SQIVND (reference sequence). The CDR3 loop spans 17 amino acids. CDR3 bases: TGTGCCAGTAGTCCTCGGAGGAGGGGGGGAATGGAGTATGGCTACACCTTC. Translation: CASSPRRRGGMEYGYTF.

The chain recombines TRBV6-5 with TRBJ1-5, with 10 positions matching TRBD1. The V gene end was trimmed by 6 bases and the J gene end by 6 bases; junction bases not matched to a gene: 11. CDR3 length: 16 residues. The V gene's germline CDR1 is MNHEY and CDR2 SVGAGI. CDR3 nucleotides: TGTGCCAGCAGGCCCCTGACAGGGGGCGCGGGTCAGCCCCAGCATTTT. Its protein is CASRPLTGGAGQPQHF.

This clonotype showed up many times. The chain carries TRBV9 and TRBJ1-2; D possibly corresponds to TRBD1 (5 bases). The V end lost 1 base, the J end lost 3 bases, and 10 bases lay between the germline ends. Germline CDR1 and CDR2: SGDLS and YYNGEE. This CDR3 region has 14 residues. The CDR3, as DNA: TGTGCCAGCAGCGTAAGTCTGGGGGACTATGGCTACACCTTC. Its translation is CASSVSLGDYGYTF.

V is TRBV10-3 and J is TRBJ1-2; 8 nucleotides match TRBD1. The CDR3 spans 15 residues. The J segment lost 4 bases and the V segment lost 0 bases, leaving 4 bases of the junction unmatched. Germline assignment: CDR1 ENHRY and CDR2 SYGVKD. CDR3: CAISESTGQAYGYTF. The CDR3 DNA follows: TGTGCCATCAGTGAGTCGACGGGACAGGCCTATGGCTACACCTTC.